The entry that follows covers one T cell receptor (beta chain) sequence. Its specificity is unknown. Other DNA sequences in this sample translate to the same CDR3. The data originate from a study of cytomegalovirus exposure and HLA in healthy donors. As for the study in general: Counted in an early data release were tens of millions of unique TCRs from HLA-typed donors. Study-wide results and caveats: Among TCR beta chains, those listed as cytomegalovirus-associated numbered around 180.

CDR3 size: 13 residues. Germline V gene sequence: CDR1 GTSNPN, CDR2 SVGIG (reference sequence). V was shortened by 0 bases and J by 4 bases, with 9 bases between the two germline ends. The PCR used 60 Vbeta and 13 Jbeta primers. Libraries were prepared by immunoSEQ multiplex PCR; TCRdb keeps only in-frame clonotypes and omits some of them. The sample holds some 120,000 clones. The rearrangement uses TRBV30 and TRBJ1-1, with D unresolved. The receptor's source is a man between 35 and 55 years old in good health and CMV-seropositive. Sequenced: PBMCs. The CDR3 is CAWSVVGVTEAFF. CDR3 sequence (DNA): TGTGCCTGGAGTGTAGTCGGGGTCACTGAAGCTTTCTTT.